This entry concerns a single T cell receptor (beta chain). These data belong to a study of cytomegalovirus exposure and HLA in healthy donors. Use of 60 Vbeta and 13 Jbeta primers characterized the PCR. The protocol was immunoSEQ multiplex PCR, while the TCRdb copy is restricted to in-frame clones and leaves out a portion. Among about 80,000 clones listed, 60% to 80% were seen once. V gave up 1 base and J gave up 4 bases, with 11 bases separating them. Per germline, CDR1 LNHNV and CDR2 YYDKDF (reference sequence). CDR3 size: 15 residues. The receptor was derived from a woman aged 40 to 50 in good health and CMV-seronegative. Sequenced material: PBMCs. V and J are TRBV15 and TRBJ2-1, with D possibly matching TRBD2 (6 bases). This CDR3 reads CATSRGRDSYNEQFF. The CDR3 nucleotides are TGTGCCACCAGCAGAGGACGGGACTCTTACAATGAGCAGTTCTTC. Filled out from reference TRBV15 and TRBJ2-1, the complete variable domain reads DAMVIQNPRYQVTQFGKPVTLSCSQTLNHNVMYWYQQKSSQAPKLLFHYYDKDFNNEADTPDNFQSRRPNTSFCFLDIRSPGLGDTAMYLCATSRGRDSYNEQFFGPGTRLTVL.